These 5 T cell receptor beta chains originate from one sample sequenced in a study of cytotoxic CD8 clonotypes in ibrutinib-treated CLL (dated by TCRdb to about 2021). Library creation used the immunoSEQ multiplex PCR assay. TCRdb carries this immuneACCESS record with in-frame sequences only. Its versions omit some clonotypes, under half of them owing to an unresolved V gene in the studies checked, with the rest unexplained. The sample includes approximately 30,000 clones, with more than 65% observed a single time. Of the sample, roughly half is held by the ten largest clones. The time point label of this sample denotes: 20 to 25 months on ibrutinib. Sequences were derived from PBMCs, sampled after 24 months of ibrutinib treatment. All receptors come from a human donor with chronic lymphocytic leukemia.

The V and J genes are TRBV7-8 and TRBJ2-5, with TRBD2 identical over 11 bases. The junction had 9 bases not matched to a gene; V was cut back by 5 bases and J by 4 bases. Germline CDR1 SGHVS, CDR2 FQNEAQ. The CDR3 is 16 amino acids. As DNA, the CDR3 is TGTGCCAGCAGCGAGGGAATAGCGGGGGGGCCAGAGACCCAGTACTTC. Its translation: CASSEGIAGGPETQYF.

V is TRBV29-1 and J is TRBJ2-1, with 7 bases identical to TRBD2. V shed 7 bases and J 2 bases; nucleotides not matched to a gene: 14. The CDR3 is 16 residues long. CDR1 and CDR2 from the germline V gene are SQVTM and ANQGSEA. CDR3 sequence: CSAPIWASGTYNEQFF. DNA for the CDR3: TGCAGCGCTCCAATTTGGGCTAGCGGAACCTACAATGAGCAGTTCTTC.

The chain has TRBV11-2 and TRBJ1-2, with 8 bases lining up with TRBD1. V shed 5 bases and J 4 bases; nucleotides not matched to a gene: 9. This CDR3 has 15 amino acids. Germline CDR1 is SGHAT and CDR2 is FQNNGV. In DNA form, the CDR3 reads TGTGCCAGCAGCCTTCGGACAGGGCGCGCCTATGGCTACACCTTC. As protein: CASSLRTGRAYGYTF. Using reference TRBV11-2 and TRBJ1-2 for the parts outside the CDR3, the full variable domain is EAGVAQSPRYKIIEKRQSVAFWCNPISGHATLYWYQQILGQGPKLLIQFQNNGVVDDSQLPKDRFSAERLKGVDSTLKIQPAKLEDSAVYLCASSLRTGRAYGYTFGSGTRLTVV.

V is TRBV27 and J is TRBJ1-1, with 8 bases fitting TRBD1. The CDR3 loop spans 12 amino acids. After removal of 6 bases from V and 7 bases from J, the junction contained 4 bases not matched to a gene. Germline CDR1 reads MNHEY; CDR2 reads SMNVEV (reference sequence). CDR3 region: CASRTGGGEAFF. DNA for the CDR3: TGTGCCAGCAGAACAGGGGGGGGTGAAGCTTTCTTT.

CDR3 residues: CASTKGTLPEQYF. The CDR3 nucleotides read TGTGCCAGCACCAAGGGGACTCTTCCCGAGCAGTACTTC. The rearrangement joins TRBV28 to TRBJ2-7; D might be TRBD2 (6 bases). Germline-derived CDR1 and CDR2 are MDHEN and SYDVKM. With 7 bases removed from V and 6 bases from J, the gap between germline ends came to 16 bases. This CDR3 region has 13 residues.